The clone carrying this T cell receptor beta chain was counted many times. Its antigen is not identified. The CDR3 is made up of 13 amino acids. Looked up from germline, CDR1 is SGDLS and CDR2 is YYNGEE. The V end was cut by 4 bases, the J end by 2 bases, with 7 bases between. These data come from a study of CD8 T cells in ankylosing spondylitis. It was by quantitative 5'-RACE with molecular barcodes that TCR beta libraries were made. MiXCR, run by TCRdb on the 5' RACE reads, gives a single entry per CDR3 protein. The table records 700,000 or so distinct CDR3 sequences, around 17% of them present only once. Study-wide results and limits: Matched ankylosing spondylitis synovial fluid reportedly showed significant enrichment of disease-linked clones. In reactive arthritis synovial fluid and blood, some motif variants had been reported before. What seemed typical of ankylosing spondylitis blood was a TCR beta motif built from about 8 highly homologous variants. Clones linked to disease, bearing a CD8+ phenotype, were relatively rare in peripheral blood.

The chain employs TRBV9 and TRBJ2-1, with D possibly being TRBD1 (6 bases). Sequencing used blood, either unsorted or a sorted T cell fraction (not recorded which). This receptor was obtained from a male donor with ankylosing spondylitis. This CDR3 is CASSQGTYNEQFF. CDR3 bases: TGTGCCAGCAGCCAGGGGACCTACAATGAGCAGTTCTTC.